These 21 T cell receptor beta chains were sequenced from one sample in a study of cytomegalovirus exposure and HLA in healthy donors. Primers: 60 Vbeta forward and 13 Jbeta reverse. Generated by immunoSEQ multiplex PCR, the TCRdb table keeps only in-frame clones and is missing some. The sample holds some 140,000 clones. The material sequenced was PBMCs. The receptor set was obtained from a woman aged 55-75 years in good health and CMV-seronegative.

The chain uses TRBV6-5 and TRBJ2-3, with 7 bases matching TRBD1. With 4 bases clipped from V and 0 bases from J, the junction kept 4 bases outside the gene matches. Germline assignment: CDR1 MNHEY and CDR2 SVGAGI. The CDR3 has 15 amino acids. As DNA, the CDR3 is TGTGCCAGCAGTTCCACAGGGGCCAGCACAGATACGCAGTATTTT. As protein: CASSSTGASTDTQYF.

The chain links TRBV5-1 to TRBJ2-5, with 8 bases that match TRBD1. The CDR3 has 15 amino acids. Germline V gene sequence: CDR1 SGHRS, CDR2 YFSETQ. Trimming removed 4 bases from V and 5 bases from J; junction bases left unmatched: 10. The CDR3 sequence is CASSVFQGAKETQYF. The CDR3 nucleotides read TGCGCCAGCAGCGTCTTTCAGGGGGCCAAGGAGACCCAGTACTTC.

CDR3 region: CASSMRGDRVPAKNIQYF. The CDR3 region has the DNA TGTGCCAGTAGTATGAGGGGGGACAGGGTCCCCGCCAAAAACATTCAGTACTTC. The rearrangement joins TRBV19 to TRBJ2-4; 9 bases are shared with TRBD1. Germline CDR1 is LNHDA and CDR2 is SQIVND (reference sequence). CDR3 length: 18 residues. V shed 3 bases, J shed 1 base, and the junction held 10 bases outside the gene matches. Variable domain in full (rest from reference TRBV19 and TRBJ2-4): DGGITQSPKYLFRKEGQNVTLSCEQNLNHDAMYWYRQDPGQGLRLIYYSQIVNDFQKGDIAEGYSVSREKKESFPLTVTSAQKNPTAFYLCASSMRGDRVPAKNIQYFGAGTRLSVL.

Worth noting for this clone: Compared with germline, one end of the junction differs, possibly owing to a read error. The chain joins TRBV5-1 to TRBJ2-7; 7 bases line up with TRBD1. This CDR3 is built from 13 residues. The germline V gene encodes CDR1 SGHRS and CDR2 YFSETQ. Here the CDR3 DNA reads TGCGCCAGCAGCTTAGACAGGGCTTACGGGCAGTACTTC. Translating it yields CASSLDRAYGQYF. The full variable domain, with the rest looked up from reference TRBV5-1 and TRBJ2-7, is KAGVTQTPRYLIKTRGQQVTLSCSPISGHRSVSWYQQTPGQGLQFLFEYFSETQRNKGNFPGRFSGRQFSNSRSEMNVSTLELGDSALYLCASSLDRAYGQYFGPGTRLTVT.

CDR3 bases: TGTGCCAGCAGTTTATCACCCCGGCGGGGCTACACCTTC. This sequence encodes CASSLSPRRGYTF. V is TRBV27 and J is TRBJ1-2; the D is unclear. The CDR3 is 13 residues long. Deletions cut 0 bases from V and 8 bases from J, with 10 bases between. From germline, CDR1 is MNHEY and CDR2 SMNVEV (reference sequence).

As regards this clone: One end of the junction fails to match germline, which may point to a read error. The J gene is TRBJ1-1, the V gene TRBV28; the D is unclear. Germline V gene lookup returns CDR1 MDHEN and CDR2 SYDVKM. This CDR3 has 11 residues. The CDR3 DNA follows: TGTGCCAGCACCTCCTCGGGAGCAGTTAACTTT. Amino acids: CASTSSGAVNF.

The chain joins TRBV27 to TRBJ2-4; a possible D gene is TRBD1 (6 bases). The CDR3 loop spans 15 amino acids. Per the germline V gene, CDR1 is MNHEY and CDR2 is SMNVEV (reference sequence). V was pared by 2 bases and J by 5 bases, with 13 bases between. CDR3 nucleotides: TGTGCCAGCAGTTTACTACAGGACAGTCAAAACATTCAGTACTTC. It codes for CASSLLQDSQNIQYF.

The chain couples TRBV2 to TRBJ1-3; tentative D call: TRBD1 (5 bases). Germline V gene sequence: CDR1 SNHLY, CDR2 FYNNEI. The CDR3 contains 15 residues. Trimming pared 8 bases from V and 4 bases from J, leaving 18 bases between. The CDR3 spells CASRARMGQGNTIYF. CDR3 coding DNA: TGTGCCAGCCGGGCTCGGATGGGGCAGGGAAACACCATATATTTT.

The rearrangement links TRBV7-2 to TRBJ1-2, with no clear D. Germline values: CDR1 SGHTA, CDR2 FQGNSA. Trimming left V 3 bases short and J 0 bases short, with 11 bases between. This CDR3 has 15 residues. DNA for the CDR3: TGTGCCAGCAGCTTGGTGTCCGAGACTAACTATGGCTACACCTTC. Translated: CASSLVSETNYGYTF.

The rearrangement joins TRBV13 to TRBJ1-6, with a weak D call TRBD1 (6 bases). This CDR3 has 11 residues. CDR1 and CDR2 from the germline V gene are PRHDT and FYEKMQ (reference sequence). Trimming took 3 bases from V and 15 from J, leaving 9 bases between them. The chain's CDR3 is CASSFDRNLHF. Here the CDR3 DNA reads TGTGCCAGCAGCTTCGACAGGAACCTCCACTTT.

This chain links TRBV7-6 with TRBJ1-1; 7 bases align to TRBD1. V lost 2 bases to trimming and J lost 5 bases; unmatched junction nucleotides: 8. CDR1 and CDR2 from the germline V gene are SGHVS and FNYEAQ. The CDR3 loop spans 15 amino acids. DNA for the CDR3: TGTGCCAGCAGCTTAAGGGACAGCTCGAGGACTGAAGCTTTCTTT. This encodes CASSLRDSSRTEAFF.

V usage is TRBV6-1 and J usage is TRBJ2-7; 8 bases agree with TRBD1. CDR1 is MNHNS and CDR2 is SASEGT in the germline V gene. The CDR3 is made up of 18 amino acids. With V trimmed by 2 bases and J by 3 bases, 15 bases remained unmatched. CDR3 coding DNA: TGTGCCAGCAGTGAATATGTTTTTGGAGGACAGGGAAACTACGAGCAGTACTTC. It is translated as CASSEYVFGGQGNYEQYF.

The chain employs TRBV6-5 and TRBJ1-1; a weak D match, TRBD1 (5 bases). With 1 base removed from V and 6 bases from J, the gap between germline ends came to 12 bases. CDR1 MNHEY and CDR2 SVGAGI come from the germline V gene. The CDR3 spans 14 residues. The CDR3 loop reads CASSYYGGVSEAFF. CDR3 in DNA: TGTGCCAGCAGTTACTACGGGGGTGTCTCTGAAGCTTTCTTT.

The V and J genes are TRBV2 and TRBJ2-4, with D perhaps matching TRBD2 (6 bases). V lost 7 bases to trimming and J lost 7 bases, with 14 bases between them. Germline V gives CDR1 SNHLY, CDR2 FYNNEI. The CDR3 has 13 residues. CDR3 in amino acids: CASNRGRLNIQYF. DNA of the CDR3: TGTGCCAGCAATCGGGGGAGGCTGAACATTCAGTACTTC.

The chain joins TRBV2 to TRBJ2-3, with TRBD2 matching over 9 bases. The junction had 6 bases not matched to a gene; V was cut back by 2 bases and J by 0 bases. The CDR3 spans 17 residues. The V gene's germline CDR1 is SNHLY and CDR2 FYNNEI. CDR3 DNA: TGTGCCAGCAGTGAATACAGAGCGGGGGGCAGCACAGATACGCAGTATTTT. Protein product: CASSEYRAGGSTDTQYF. The variable domain in full, with the rest retrieved from reference TRBV2 and TRBJ2-3, is EPEVTQTPSHQVTQMGQEVILRCVPISNHLYFYWYRQILGQKVEFLVSFYNNEISEKSEIFDDQFSVERPDGSNFTLKIRSTKLEDSAMYFCASSEYRAGGSTDTQYFGPGTRLTVL.

The chain couples TRBV6-5 to TRBJ2-5; 9 bases are shared with TRBD2. Germline trimming cut 5 bases from V and 4 bases from J; bases unmatched to any gene: 2. The CDR3 length is 13 residues. Per the germline V gene, CDR1 is MNHEY and CDR2 is SVGAGI. The DNA for the CDR3 is TGTGCCAGCAGTGGGGGACTAGCAGAGACCCAGTACTTC. Residues: CASSGGLAETQYF.

This chain joins TRBV7-2 and TRBJ2-7; 9 nucleotides line up with TRBD1. Looked up from germline, CDR1 is SGHTA and CDR2 is FQGNSA. The CDR3 runs 13 residues. With V trimmed by 1 base and J by 8 bases, 3 bases remained unmatched. As DNA, the CDR3 is TGTGCCAGCAGCTTAGGAGGGACAGGGAAGCAGTACTTC. Its protein product is CASSLGGTGKQYF.

This rearrangement joins TRBV5-1 to TRBJ1-3; 8 bases line up with TRBD1. CDR1 and CDR2 (germline): SGHRS, YFSETQ. V lost 1 base and J lost 4; bases outside the gene matches: 10. This CDR3 has 17 amino acids. In DNA, the CDR3 is TGCGCCAGCAGCTTGCAAATTGGCAGGGGGCAAGGAAACACCATATATTTT. It translates to CASSLQIGRGQGNTIYF.

The rearrangement links TRBV5-1 to TRBJ1-1; 9 positions agree with TRBD1. V was pared by 1 base and J by 3 bases, with 4 bases of the junction left unmatched. Per germline, CDR1 SGHRS and CDR2 YFSETQ. The CDR3 covers 15 residues. CDR3 sequence reads: CASSLIWTGDTEAFF. The CDR3 DNA follows: TGCGCCAGCAGCTTGATCTGGACAGGGGACACTGAAGCTTTCTTT.

CDR3 in DNA: TGCAGTGCTAGATTTTCTAGCGAGCAGTACTTC. It codes for CSARFSSEQYF. V and J are TRBV20-1 and TRBJ2-5; D remains ambiguous. The J call is in doubt because the DNA end fits TRBJ2-7 better. Germline V gene lookup returns CDR1 DFQATT and CDR2 SNEGSKA (reference sequence). This CDR3 comprises 11 residues.

The rearrangement joins TRBV28 to TRBJ1-4, with no clear D. The germline V gene has CDR1 MDHEN and CDR2 SYDVKM. CDR3 length: 14 amino acids. Between the trimmed V and J ends, which lost 6 bases and 5 bases, there was a span of 13 bases. The CDR3 sequence: CASRPLGVNEKLFF. The DNA for the CDR3 is TGTGCCAGCAGACCCCTAGGAGTCAATGAAAAACTGTTTTTT. The full variable domain, its missing parts supplied by reference TRBV28 and TRBJ1-4, is DVKVTQSSRYLVKRTGEKVFLECVQDMDHENMFWYRQDPGLGLRLIYFSYDVKMKEKGDIPEGYSVSREKKERFSLILESASTNQTSMYLCASRPLGVNEKLFFGSGTQLSVL.